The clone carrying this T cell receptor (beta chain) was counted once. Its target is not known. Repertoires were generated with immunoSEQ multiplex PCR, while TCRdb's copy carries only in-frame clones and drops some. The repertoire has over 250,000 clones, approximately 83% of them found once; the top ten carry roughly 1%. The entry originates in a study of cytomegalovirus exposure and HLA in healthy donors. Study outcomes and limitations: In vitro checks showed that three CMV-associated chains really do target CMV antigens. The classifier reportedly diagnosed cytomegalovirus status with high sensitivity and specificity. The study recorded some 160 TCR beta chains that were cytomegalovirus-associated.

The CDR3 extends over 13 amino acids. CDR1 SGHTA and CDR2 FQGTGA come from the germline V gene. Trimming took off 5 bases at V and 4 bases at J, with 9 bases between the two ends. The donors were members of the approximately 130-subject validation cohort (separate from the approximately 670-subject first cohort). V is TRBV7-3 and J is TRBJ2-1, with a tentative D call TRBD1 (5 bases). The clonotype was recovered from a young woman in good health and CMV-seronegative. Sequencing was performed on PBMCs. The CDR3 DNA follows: TGTGCCAGCAGCGTGGGGCAGTACAATGAGCAGTTCTTC. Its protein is CASSVGQYNEQFF.